This T cell receptor beta chain is from a study of blood T cell repertoires in COVID-19. In the study overall: The United States, Italy and Spain supplied acute and convalescent COVID-19 samples. The analysed material was cDNA or gDNA that came from T cells, B-cell-depleted T cells, or PBMCs.

Germline V lookup: CDR1 SGHRS, CDR2 YFSETQ. The CDR3 runs to 15 residues. Trimming took off 0 bases at V and 0 bases at J, with 9 bases between the two ends. This clone was seen only once. As originally analysed: The authors estimated nucleated cell counts from reference gene primer amplification. Clones were read by immunoSEQ multiplex PCR, and TCRdb kept only the in-frame ones, dropping some. The V and J calls and clone size were taken over from that table, and D and trimming were inferred from the DNA. The repertoire consists of around 100,000 clones, with approximately 91% occurring once and the leading ten covering 2.1%.

The chain carries TRBV5-1 and TRBJ2-5; D remains ambiguous. Material for sequencing was peripheral blood. The clonotype originates from a man aged 45-65 years with active COVID-19. The CDR3 DNA sequence: TGCGCCAGCAGCTTGGTTGCGAAGTACCAAGAGACCCAGTACTTC. Encoded protein: CASSLVAKYQETQYF.